This TCR beta chain was profiled in a study of T cell responses to AZD1222 COVID-19 vaccine. This table comes from immunoSEQ multiplex PCR, and its TCRdb copy is limited to in-frame clones, with some not included. The sample gives about 150,000 clones, about 90% of which show up once; roughly 7.5% is in the top ten. Overall study results and limits: Researchers took repertoire samples only after the peak T cell response had come. Clonal diversity may have been underestimated, and the donors were mostly white British, with more females than males.

In the case of this clone: The antigen is not known.

This clonotype was sampled from an adult who received the MenACWY meningococcal vaccine as a control. Sequencing was performed on peripheral blood, taken 28 days after the second dose of the MenACWY control vaccine.

CDR3 sequence (DNA): TGTGCGGGAACCGCGACAGGGGCCGATGGCTACACCTTC. Amino acids: CAGTATGADGYTF. The rearrangement uses TRBV7-9 and TRBJ1-2; 8 bases match TRBD1. CDR1 and CDR2 (germline): SEHNR, FQNEAQ (reference sequence). The CDR3 is made up of 13 amino acids.